This passage covers 26 T cell receptor beta chains from one sample sequenced in a study of low-dose radiotherapy and immunotherapy resistance in tumors. Priming of first-strand cDNA relied on TRAV- and TRBV-specific primers (covering alpha and beta chains). Amplification, which lasted 20 to 25 PCR cycles, used a constant-region primer and V-primer adapter to amplify TCRs. TCRdb re-derived calls from the reads in MiXCR, one entry per CDR3 protein. The repertoire holds 85,000 to 95,000 distinct CDR3 sequences, with 9.4% as singletons. This sample's time point: before trial treatment. Sequencing was performed on PBMCs, taken before treatment. Receptors originate from a male donor with prostate cancer.

This clonotype came up many times. This chain joins TRBV7-2 and TRBJ1-4; weak D call: TRBD1 (5 bases). The CDR3 extends over 16 amino acids. V lost 1 base to trimming and J lost 2 bases, with 11 bases between them. Germline V lookup: CDR1 SGHTA, CDR2 FQGNSA. The CDR3 DNA is TGTGCCAGCAGCTTAGTGGCAGGGCTGACTAATGAAAAACTGTTTTTT. This gives the protein CASSLVAGLTNEKLFF.

This clonotype was seen ten or more times. The chain has TRBV6-8 and TRBJ1-4; 10 bases are a match to TRBD1. Germline assignment: CDR1 MNHGY and CDR2 SAAAGT. V lost 0 bases and J lost 7; bases outside the gene matches: 5. CDR3 length equals 16 residues. CDR3 DNA sequence: TGTGCCAGCAGTTACTCAAGGACAGGGGGTGGTGAAAAACTGTTTTTT. Translation gives CASSYSRTGGGEKLFF.

This clonotype came up many times. The V call is TRBV6-5, the J call TRBJ2-4; the D gene is possibly TRBD1 (5 bases). The CDR3 runs to 11 residues. Trimming cost V 10 bases and J 9 bases, with 13 bases left between them. Germline-derived CDR1 and CDR2 are MNHEY and SVGAGI. CDR3 DNA sequence: TGTGCCACCGTCCAGGGTTTCATTCAGTACTTC. As protein: CATVQGFIQYF.

This sequence joins TRBV13 and TRBJ2-5, with D possibly being TRBD1 or TRBD2 (5 bases each). Germline CDR1 is PRHDT and CDR2 is FYEKMQ (reference sequence). The V gene lost 2 bases and the J gene lost 5 bases, with 9 bases spanning the gap. The CDR3 totals 13 residues. The CDR3 reads CASSLLWGETQYF. DNA for the CDR3: TGTGCCAGCAGCTTATTATGGGGGGAGACCCAGTACTTC.

This clonotype has ten or more counts. The J gene is TRBJ2-7, the V gene TRBV29-1; weak D call: TRBD2 (6 bases). Germline V gene data show CDR1 as SQVTM and CDR2 as ANQGSEA. This CDR3 spans 15 amino acids. Trimming left V 5 bases short and J 7 bases short, with 24 bases between. CDR3 in amino acids: CSVCYGDGAGGEQYF. The CDR3 DNA reads TGCAGCGTTTGTTATGGGGATGGGGCTGGAGGGGAGCAGTACTTC.

This clonotype was seen repeatedly, ten times or more. The chain links TRBV15 to TRBJ1-1; D unresolved. The CDR3 loop spans 15 amino acids. Germline V gives CDR1 LNHNV, CDR2 YYDKDF (reference sequence). Deletions cut 2 bases from V and 2 bases from J, with 12 bases between. The CDR3 loop reads CATSRSLGLNTEAFF. CDR3 nucleotide sequence: TGTGCCACCAGCAGATCCCTGGGATTAAACACTGAAGCTTTCTTT.

The table lists this clonotype with many counts. This chain uses TRBV18 with TRBJ2-3; 7 bases match TRBD2. The CDR3 covers 15 residues. Germline CDR1 KGHSH, CDR2 LQKENI. V shed 6 bases, J shed 0 bases, and the junction held 6 bases outside the gene matches. CDR3 residues: CASSLSGISTDTQYF. The CDR3 nucleotides are TGTGCCAGCTCCCTCAGCGGGATCAGCACAGATACGCAGTATTTT.

This clonotype was found many times. This CDR3 reads CASSSSGDTQYF. Written as DNA, the CDR3 is TGTGCCAGCAGTTCGAGTGGGGATACGCAGTATTTT. This sequence joins TRBV6-5 and TRBJ2-3; D not resolved. The CDR3 is 12 residues long. Between the trimmed V and J ends, which lost 4 bases and 6 bases, there was a span of 8 bases. CDR1 is MNHEY and CDR2 is SVGAGI in the germline V gene.

This clonotype was observed many times. The CDR3 sequence: CSALGSAGEGEQYF. CDR3 nucleotide sequence: TGCAGTGCTCTGGGCAGCGCGGGAGAGGGGGAGCAGTACTTC. J is TRBJ2-7 and V is TRBV20-1; TRBD2 matches at 7 bases. This CDR3 is built from 14 residues. After removal of 5 bases from V and 7 bases from J, the junction contained 14 bases not matched to a gene. Germline CDR1 is DFQATT and CDR2 is SNEGSKA (reference sequence).

In regard to this clonotype: Only one base separates this from a far larger clonotype, so it likely reflects a read error. The CDR3 region is CASSVGRSPTYEQFF. Here the CDR3 DNA reads TGTGCCAGCAGCGTCGGACGGAGTCCCACCTACGAGCAGTTCTTC. The V and J genes are TRBV9 and TRBJ2-1; D not resolved. CDR1 SGDLS and CDR2 YYNGEE come from the germline V gene. Trimming shortened V by 2 bases and J by 10 bases, and 19 bases separated the two germline ends. CDR3 length equals 15 residues.

This clonotype has at least ten counts. V usage is TRBV29-1 and J usage is TRBJ1-5; 7 bases match TRBD1. The CDR3 loop spans 17 amino acids. The junction had 15 bases not matched to a gene; V was cut back by 6 bases and J by 1 base. CDR1 and CDR2 from the germline V gene are SQVTM and ANQGSEA. The CDR3 loop is CSVRQGSRCNSNQPQHF. Written as DNA, the CDR3 is TGCAGCGTGCGACAGGGCAGTAGGTGTAACAGCAATCAGCCCCAGCATTTT.

This clonotype has a count of ten or more. The CDR3 DNA reads as TGTGCCAGCAGTTACTTCGGAGGGTCCGGGTATAGCACAGATACGCAGTATTTT. Its translation: CASSYFGGSGYSTDTQYF. The chain has TRBV6-6 and TRBJ2-3, with D perhaps matching TRBD2 (6 bases). From germline, CDR1 is MNHNY and CDR2 SVGAGI (reference sequence). Trimming cost V 1 base and J 0 bases, with 17 bases left between them. There are 18 residues in the CDR3.

This clonotype has a count of ten or more. This rearrangement joins TRBV4-2 to TRBJ2-3; 8 bases map to TRBD2. The CDR3 is made up of 15 amino acids. V lost 3 bases, J lost 2 bases, and 4 bases stayed unmatched. Germline CDR1 reads LGHNA; CDR2 reads YNFKEQ. CDR3 sequence: CASSQKAGDTDTQYF. The CDR3 DNA is TGTGCCAGCAGCCAGAAAGCGGGGGACACAGATACGCAGTATTTT.

This clonotype was observed at least ten times. The chain joins TRBV10-3 to TRBJ2-1, with TRBD1 matching over 8 bases. The CDR3 consists of 13 residues. The junction had 2 bases not matched to a gene; V was cut back by 5 bases and J by 5 bases. Germline V gene sequence: CDR1 ENHRY, CDR2 SYGVKD. In DNA, the CDR3 is TGTGCCATCAGTAGACAGGGGAACAATGAGCAGTTCTTC. It codes for CAISRQGNNEQFF.

This clonotype was seen many times. J is TRBJ2-1 and V is TRBV7-2; tentative D call: TRBD2 (5 bases). This CDR3 region has 17 residues. Per the germline V gene, CDR1 is SGHTA and CDR2 is FQGNSA. Trimming shortened V by 5 bases and J by 0 bases, and 17 bases separated the two germline ends. As DNA, the CDR3 is TGTGCCAGCAGCCAGATATCCGGGATGAGCTCCTACAATGAGCAGTTCTTC. Residues: CASSQISGMSSYNEQFF.

This clonotype was counted many times. The chain couples TRBV4-3 to TRBJ2-1; D is perhaps TRBD2 (6 bases). This CDR3 comprises 16 residues. Trimming took 0 bases from V and 3 from J, leaving 12 bases between them. Germline-derived CDR1 and CDR2 are LGHNA and YSLEER. Here the CDR3 DNA reads TGCGCCAGCAGCCAAGAGTACGGGAGATTCTACAATGAGCAGTTCTTC. Its protein product is CASSQEYGRFYNEQFF.

This clonotype was picked up many times. J is TRBJ2-1 and V is TRBV28; weak D call: TRBD2 (6 bases). CDR3 size: 13 residues. Germline CDR1 and CDR2: MDHEN and SYDVKM. With 7 bases removed from V and 3 bases from J, the gap between germline ends came to 10 bases. CDR3 nucleotides: TGTGCCAGCAACTCGGGAGTCTACAATGAGCAGTTCTTC. This codes for CASNSGVYNEQFF.

This clonotype has a count of ten or more. The gene calls are TRBV19 and TRBJ1-2, with TRBD1 identical over 7 bases. J lost 7 bases, V lost 5 bases, and 7 bases had no gene match. Germline V gives CDR1 LNHDA, CDR2 SQIVND (reference sequence). This CDR3 contains 13 residues. CDR3 sequence reads: CASSRDRASGYTF. The CDR3 nucleotides are TGTGCCAGTAGTCGCGACAGGGCCTCTGGCTACACCTTC.

To note about this clonotype: With only one base between it and a far larger clone, this is likely a read error. This sequence joins TRBV6-8 and TRBJ1-2; 7 bases align to TRBD1. Germline values: CDR1 MNHGY, CDR2 SAAAGT. CDR3 length: 13 residues. The CDR3 sequence: CASSYEGAGGYSF. CDR3 nucleotide sequence: TGTGCCAGCAGTTACGAGGGGGCAGGTGGCTACTCCTTC.

At least ten counts were recorded for this clonotype. The gene calls are TRBV28 and TRBJ2-3; unclear D gene. Per the germline V gene, CDR1 is MDHEN and CDR2 is SYDVKM. V shed 4 bases and J shed 0 bases, with 11 bases lying between them. This CDR3 has 15 amino acids. DNA for the CDR3: TGTGCCAGCAGTTCCCCAGCAGCAAGCACAGATACGCAGTATTTT. As protein: CASSSPAASTDTQYF. Full variable domain (outside the CDR3, taken from reference TRBV28 and TRBJ2-3): DVKVTQSSRYLVKRTGEKVFLECVQDMDHENMFWYRQDPGLGLRLIYFSYDVKMKEKGDIPEGYSVSREKKERFSLILESASTNQTSMYLCASSSPAASTDTQYFGPGTRLTVL.

This clonotype was seen many times. The V and J genes are TRBV11-2 and TRBJ2-3; 12 bases match TRBD2. Germline values: CDR1 SGHAT, CDR2 FQNNGV. The CDR3 has 16 amino acids. The V gene end was trimmed by 5 bases and the J gene end by 6 bases; junction bases not matched to a gene: 9. CDR3 amino acids: CASSARLAGEDDTQYF. CDR3 DNA sequence: TGTGCCAGCAGCGCTAGACTAGCGGGAGAGGACGATACGCAGTATTTT.

This clonotype was recorded at least ten times. The genes are TRBV5-1 and TRBJ1-5; tentative D call: TRBD1 (5 bases). The CDR3 is 14 amino acids. Trimming stripped 4 bases from V and 4 bases from J, with 12 bases between. Germline CDR1 is SGHRS and CDR2 is YFSETQ. DNA of the CDR3: TGCGCCAGCAGCCGGGACGCTGGGAATCAGCCCCAGCATTTT. Its translation: CASSRDAGNQPQHF.

This clonotype has a count of ten or more. The chain is built from TRBV5-1 and TRBJ2-7, with D perhaps assigned TRBD1 or TRBD2 (5 bases each). Germline V lookup: CDR1 SGHRS, CDR2 YFSETQ. Trimming took off 3 bases at V and 7 bases at J, with 14 bases between the two ends. The CDR3 is made up of 13 amino acids. Here the CDR3 DNA reads TGCGCCAGCAGCTGGGGACCGGGTGGTGAGCAGTACTTC. This sequence encodes CASSWGPGGEQYF. Drawing the rest from reference TRBV5-1 and TRBJ2-7, the complete variable domain is KAGVTQTPRYLIKTRGQQVTLSCSPISGHRSVSWYQQTPGQGLQFLFEYFSETQRNKGNFPGRFSGRQFSNSRSEMNVSTLELGDSALYLCASSWGPGGEQYFGPGTRLTVT.

This clonotype occurred many times. This chain joins TRBV5-4 and TRBJ1-6; TRBD1 matches 9 bases. Germline-derived CDR1 and CDR2 are SGHNT and YYREEE (reference sequence). V lost 1 base to trimming and J lost 6 bases; unmatched junction nucleotides: 8. There are 17 residues in the CDR3. DNA for the CDR3: TGTGCCAGCAGCTTGCCCGGACAGGGGTCTGCTAATTCACCCCTCCACTTT. It yields the protein CASSLPGQGSANSPLHF.

This clonotype was counted many times. The CDR3 is CASSFTGGQYTEAFF. The CDR3 DNA sequence: TGTGCCAGCAGTTTTACAGGGGGGCAGTACACTGAAGCTTTCTTT. V is TRBV28 and J is TRBJ1-1, with TRBD1 matching 8 bases. Per the germline V gene, CDR1 is MDHEN and CDR2 is SYDVKM. CDR3 length: 15 amino acids. The V and J ends lost 3 bases and 3 bases, in that order; junction bases with no gene match: 6.

This clonotype was seen many times. A read error may account for a junction end that differs from germline. The chain links TRBV29-1 to TRBJ1-1, with D maybe TRBD1 (5 bases). Germline V gene data show CDR1 as SQVTM and CDR2 as ANQGSEA. This CDR3 region has 13 residues. The CDR3 loop is CSVKEQEYTEAFF. CDR3 nucleotides: TGCAGCGTTAAAGAACAGGAATACACTGAAGCTTTCTTT.